This is a list of T cell receptor beta chains from one sample in a study of blood T cell repertoires in COVID-19. Sequencing used immunoSEQ multiplex PCR; TCRdb keeps in-frame clones, though not all of them. The table lists about 380,000 clones, 88% of them singletons. Material: PBMCs or T cells enriched from blood (not recorded which). The receptors come from a woman aged 18-29 years who had recovered from COVID-19. Both conserved end residues are part of each CDR3. D genes are given only for firm matches. Rows may omit the clone size; those that give it use once, few, many or a size class.

V gene: TRBV7-3; clone size: NA; D gene: TRBD1; J gene: TRBJ2-5; CDR3 DNA: TGTGCCAGCAGCTCGGACAGGGATGGAGTAAAGTACTTC; CDR3 protein: CASSSDRDGVKYF
V gene: TRBV10-3; clone size: once; D gene: TRBD1; J gene: TRBJ1-1; CDR3 DNA: TGTGCCATCAGCACTGGACAGGCGTTAAGCGCTGAAGCTTTCTTT; CDR3 protein: CAISTGQALSAEAFF
V gene: TRBV9; clone size: NA; D gene: TRBD2; J gene: TRBJ2-1; CDR3 DNA: TGTGCCAGCAGCGGCGAGGGACTAGCGGTTTACAATGAGCAGTTCTTC; CDR3 protein: CASSGEGLAVYNEQFF
V gene: TRBV7-2; clone size: NA; D gene: NA; J gene: TRBJ2-3; CDR3 DNA: TGTGCCAGCAGTCCAGGACTGGGCCCCACAGATACGCAGTATTTT; CDR3 protein: CASSPGLGPTDTQYF
V gene: TRBV27; clone size: NA; D gene: TRBD1; J gene: TRBJ2-2; CDR3 DNA: TGTGCCAGCAGCTCCTCCCAGCTGGACAGGGGCAGCACCGGGGAGCTGTTTTTT; CDR3 protein: CASSSSQLDRGSTGELFF
V gene: TRBV5-1; clone size: NA; D gene: NA; J gene: TRBJ1-2; CDR3 DNA: TGCGCCAGCACCGAGGACAGAGGCTATGGCTACACCTTC; CDR3 protein: CASTEDRGYGYTF
V gene: TRBV5-5; clone size: NA; D gene: TRBD1; J gene: TRBJ1-6; CDR3 DNA: TGTGCCAGCAGCGTCCCAGGGGGAAATTCACCCCTCCACTTT; CDR3 protein: CASSVPGGNSPLHF
V gene: TRBV7-9; clone size: NA; D gene: TRBD1; J gene: TRBJ2-7; CDR3 DNA: TGTGCCAGCAGCTTACTCGCCCGGACAGGGTACGACGAGCAGTACTTC; CDR3 protein: CASSLLARTGYDEQYF
V gene: TRBV5-6; clone size: NA; D gene: NA; J gene: TRBJ1-2; CDR3 DNA: TGTGCCAGCAGCTCGCGGTCAGGGGAGGGCTATGGCTACACCTTC; CDR3 protein: CASSSRSGEGYGYTF
V gene: TRBV12-3/TRBV12-4; clone size: NA; D gene: NA; J gene: TRBJ2-5; CDR3 DNA: TGTGCCAGCGCCTGGGGCCCAGAGACCCAGTACTTC; CDR3 protein: CASAWGPETQYF
V gene: TRBV15; clone size: NA; D gene: NA; J gene: TRBJ2-3; CDR3 DNA: TGTGCCACCAGCAGAGCCACAGGCACAGATACGCAGTATTTT; CDR3 protein: CATSRATGTDTQYF
V gene: TRBV19; clone size: NA; D gene: TRBD1; J gene: TRBJ1-3; CDR3 DNA: TGTGCCAGTAGTATCGACAGGGTCTTCGCTGGAAACACCATATATTTT; CDR3 protein: CASSIDRVFAGNTIYF
V gene: TRBV10-3; clone size: NA; D gene: TRBD1; J gene: TRBJ1-4; CDR3 DNA: TGTGCCATCAGTAGCGACAGGGGATATGAAAAACTGTTTTTT; CDR3 protein: CAISSDRGYEKLFF
V gene: TRBV28; clone size: NA; D gene: TRBD2; J gene: TRBJ2-6; CDR3 DNA: TGTGCCAGCAGTTTAAGCGGGAGCTCTGGGGCCAACGTCCTGACTTTC; CDR3 protein: CASSLSGSSGANVLTF
V gene: TRBV24-1; clone size: NA; D gene: NA; J gene: TRBJ2-3; CDR3 DNA: TGTGCCACCAGTGACCGAGTTGAGGCGGATACGCAGTATTTT; CDR3 protein: CATSDRVEADTQYF
V gene: TRBV7-2; clone size: NA; D gene: NA; J gene: TRBJ1-6; CDR3 DNA: TGTGCCAGCAGCAGGCGGGCGGCAGCTAATTCACCCCTCCACTTT; CDR3 protein: CASSRRAAANSPLHF
V gene: TRBV2; clone size: NA; D gene: TRBD1; J gene: TRBJ2-4; CDR3 DNA: TGTGCCAGCAGTTATACGGGACAGGGAATGGATTTGCGGTCCAAAAACATTCAGTACTTC; CDR3 protein: CASSYTGQGMDLRSKNIQYF
V gene: TRBV28; clone size: NA; D gene: NA; J gene: TRBJ2-7; CDR3 DNA: TGTGCCAGCGGCCCATACGAGCAGTACTTC; CDR3 protein: CASGPYEQYF
V gene: TRBV9; clone size: NA; D gene: NA; J gene: TRBJ1-1; CDR3 DNA: TGTGCCAGCAGCCCCGGGGGAGGGGCTCCAGGGGACACTGAAGCTTTCTTT; CDR3 protein: CASSPGGGAPGDTEAFF
V gene: TRBV28; clone size: NA; D gene: TRBD1; J gene: TRBJ1-5; CDR3 DNA: TGTGCCAGCAGACATTCGACAGGGCCAGGTAATCAGCCCCAGCATTTT; CDR3 protein: CASRHSTGPGNQPQHF
V gene: TRBV14; clone size: once; D gene: NA; J gene: TRBJ1-1; CDR3 DNA: TGTGCCAGCAGCCCTTCAGGGCGGAACACTGAAGCTTTCTTT; CDR3 protein: CASSPSGRNTEAFF
V gene: TRBV19; clone size: NA; D gene: NA; J gene: TRBJ2-5; CDR3 DNA: TGTGCCAGTAGTGACGGGGACCAAGAGACCCAGTACTTC; CDR3 protein: CASSDGDQETQYF
V gene: TRBV7-9; clone size: NA; D gene: NA; J gene: TRBJ1-2; CDR3 DNA: TGTGCCAGCACCTTGGGTTGGACTTATGGCTACACCTTC; CDR3 protein: CASTLGWTYGYTF
V gene: TRBV5-5; clone size: NA; D gene: NA; J gene: TRBJ1-2; CDR3 DNA: TGTGCCAGCAGCTTTCCCCCGGGGCAGGGGGGCTACACCTTC; CDR3 protein: CASSFPPGQGGYTF
V gene: TRBV4-3; clone size: NA; D gene: NA; J gene: TRBJ2-1; CDR3 DNA: TGCGCCAGCAGCCAGGACTATTTGGATGAGCAGTTCTTC; CDR3 protein: CASSQDYLDEQFF
V gene: TRBV2; clone size: NA; D gene: NA; J gene: TRBJ1-1; CDR3 DNA: TGTGCCAGCACCACGGACACTTTGGCGAACACTGAAGCTTTCTTT; CDR3 protein: CASTTDTLANTEAFF
V gene: TRBV18; clone size: NA; D gene: TRBD1; J gene: TRBJ1-2; CDR3 DNA: TGTGCCAGCTCACCATTCCCGACAGGGGGCAGGAACTATGGCTACACCTTC; CDR3 protein: CASSPFPTGGRNYGYTF
V gene: TRBV5-4; clone size: NA; D gene: TRBD2; J gene: TRBJ2-5; CDR3 DNA: TGTGCCAGCAGCCCACTTATGACTAGCGGAGAGTACCAAGAGACCCAGTACTTC; CDR3 protein: CASSPLMTSGEYQETQYF
V gene: TRBV20-1; clone size: NA; D gene: NA; J gene: TRBJ2-3; CDR3 DNA: TGCAGTGCTAGTGGGGCCACAGATACGCAGTATTTT; CDR3 protein: CSASGATDTQYF
V gene: TRBV30; clone size: few; D gene: TRBD1; J gene: TRBJ1-1; CDR3 DNA: TGTGCCTGGAGTGTACTTAAAGGGGGCCCCGACACTGAAGCTTTCTTT; CDR3 protein: CAWSVLKGGPDTEAFF
V gene: TRBV9; clone size: NA; D gene: TRBD2; J gene: TRBJ2-1; CDR3 DNA: TGTGCCAGCAGCGTAATGGCTAGCGGGGGGGCGAATGAGCAGTTCTTC; CDR3 protein: CASSVMASGGANEQFF
V gene: TRBV27; clone size: NA; D gene: NA; J gene: TRBJ1-2; CDR3 DNA: TGTGCCAGCAGTTTAAGGGCAGGGGACGGCTACACCTTC; CDR3 protein: CASSLRAGDGYTF
V gene: TRBV13; clone size: NA; D gene: TRBD1; J gene: TRBJ1-3; CDR3 DNA: TGTGCCAGCAGCTCAACAGGGGCGGGAAACACCATATATTTT; CDR3 protein: CASSSTGAGNTIYF
V gene: TRBV6-2/TRBV6-3; clone size: NA; D gene: NA; J gene: TRBJ2-3; CDR3 DNA: TGTGCCAGCAGCCCCCCCGGGGCGGTCCTAAGACTAGGCCGGGGCACAGATACGCAGTATTTT; CDR3 protein: CASSPPGAVLRLGRGTDTQYF
V gene: TRBV4-2; clone size: NA; D gene: NA; J gene: TRBJ1-4; CDR3 DNA: TGTGCCAGCAGCCAAGATGGCAGGGGACGTGCAACTAATGAAAAACTGTTTTTT; CDR3 protein: CASSQDGRGRATNEKLFF
V gene: TRBV9; clone size: NA; D gene: TRBD1; J gene: TRBJ2-5; CDR3 DNA: TGTGCCAGCAGCGCATCCCGGGACAGGGGTCAAGAGACCCAGTACTTC; CDR3 protein: CASSASRDRGQETQYF
V gene: TRBV6-5; clone size: NA; D gene: NA; J gene: TRBJ1-6; CDR3 DNA: TGTGCCAGCAGTTACCCTGGACAGAATTCACCCCTCCACTTT; CDR3 protein: CASSYPGQNSPLHF
V gene: TRBV5-4; clone size: NA; D gene: NA; J gene: TRBJ2-3; CDR3 DNA: TGTGCCAGCAGCTTGGGACAGGCGCAGTATTTT; CDR3 protein: CASSLGQAQYF
V gene: TRBV2; clone size: NA; D gene: NA; J gene: TRBJ2-7; CDR3 DNA: TGTGCCAGCAATAGGGAGGCGACGGGGGAGCAGTACTTC; CDR3 protein: CASNREATGEQYF
V gene: TRBV7-9; clone size: NA; D gene: TRBD1; J gene: TRBJ2-2; CDR3 DNA: TGTGCCAGCAGCCCCGGACAGGGCCTAACCGGGGAGCTGTTTTTT; CDR3 protein: CASSPGQGLTGELFF
V gene: TRBV30; clone size: NA; D gene: NA; J gene: TRBJ1-3; CDR3 DNA: TGTGCCTGGGGCCCAAGACAAAGAAAGACCTACTCTGGAAACACCATATATTTT; CDR3 protein: CAWGPRQRKTYSGNTIYF
V gene: TRBV25-1; clone size: NA; D gene: TRBD1; J gene: TRBJ1-1; CDR3 DNA: TGTGCCAGCAGTGAAACAGGGGTTTTGGACACTGAAGCTTTCTTT; CDR3 protein: CASSETGVLDTEAFF
V gene: TRBV3-1/TRBV3-2; clone size: NA; D gene: TRBD2; J gene: TRBJ2-3; CDR3 DNA: TGTGCCAGCAGCCAATCAAGCGGGGGGCGCACAGATACGCAGTATTTT; CDR3 protein: CASSQSSGGRTDTQYF
V gene: TRBV7-9; clone size: NA; D gene: TRBD1; J gene: TRBJ1-2; CDR3 DNA: TGTGCCAGCAGCCCACAGGGGGATGGCTACACCTTC; CDR3 protein: CASSPQGDGYTF
V gene: TRBV7-2; clone size: few; D gene: TRBD1; J gene: TRBJ2-7; CDR3 DNA: TGTGCCAGCAGTCGGACAGGATACGAGCAGTACTTC; CDR3 protein: CASSRTGYEQYF
V gene: TRBV5-4; clone size: NA; D gene: NA; J gene: TRBJ2-7; CDR3 DNA: TGTGCCAGCAGCCGAGGCCCTGGCAGGGATTCCTACGAGCAGTACTTC; CDR3 protein: CASSRGPGRDSYEQYF
V gene: TRBV27; clone size: NA; D gene: NA; J gene: TRBJ2-3; CDR3 DNA: TGTGCCAGCAGTTTAGGGCTATCCACAGATACGCAGTATTTT; CDR3 protein: CASSLGLSTDTQYF
V gene: TRBV4-3; clone size: NA; D gene: TRBD1; J gene: TRBJ1-1; CDR3 DNA: TGCGCCAGCAGCCAGGGACAGGGGGAGGGCACTGAAGCTTTCTTT; CDR3 protein: CASSQGQGEGTEAFF
V gene: TRBV5-1; clone size: NA; D gene: TRBD2; J gene: TRBJ2-7; CDR3 DNA: TGCGCCAGCAGCCTCGGGGGGGCCCAGGACGAGCAGTACTTC; CDR3 protein: CASSLGGAQDEQYF
V gene: TRBV10-3; clone size: NA; D gene: TRBD2; J gene: TRBJ2-5; CDR3 DNA: TGTGCCATCAGTGACGGGGGGGAACAGACCCAGTACTTC; CDR3 protein: CAISDGGEQTQYF
V gene: TRBV12-3/TRBV12-4; clone size: few; D gene: NA; J gene: TRBJ1-2; CDR3 DNA: TGTGCCAGCAGTCCTAGGGAGGGTGGCTACACCTTC; CDR3 protein: CASSPREGGYTF
V gene: TRBV6-5; clone size: NA; D gene: NA; J gene: TRBJ1-6; CDR3 DNA: TGTGCCAGCTTGGGGCGGAAGAATTCACCCCTCCACTTT; CDR3 protein: CASLGRKNSPLHF
V gene: TRBV7-2; clone size: NA; D gene: NA; J gene: TRBJ1-2; CDR3 DNA: TGTGCCAGCAGCTTAGTTTCAGGGCCCTATGGCTACACCTTC; CDR3 protein: CASSLVSGPYGYTF
V gene: TRBV10-3; clone size: NA; D gene: TRBD1; J gene: TRBJ1-1; CDR3 DNA: TGTGCCATCAGGACAGGGGAGATCACTGAAGCTTTCTTT; CDR3 protein: CAIRTGEITEAFF
V gene: TRBV7-6; clone size: NA; D gene: TRBD1; J gene: TRBJ1-2; CDR3 DNA: TGTGCCAGCAGCTCCCGGACAGGGCATGGCTACACCTTC; CDR3 protein: CASSSRTGHGYTF
V gene: TRBV12-5; clone size: once; D gene: NA; J gene: TRBJ2-1; CDR3 DNA: TGTGCTAGTGTTGGGCAGTTGAACAATGAGCAGTTCTTC; CDR3 protein: CASVGQLNNEQFF
V gene: TRBV4-1; clone size: NA; D gene: NA; J gene: TRBJ2-1; CDR3 DNA: TGCGCCAGCAGCCTGCTAGGGGGAGGGGATGAGCAGTTCTTC; CDR3 protein: CASSLLGGGDEQFF
V gene: TRBV28; clone size: NA; D gene: NA; J gene: TRBJ2-7; CDR3 DNA: TGTGCCAGCAGTTTTTATATAATGTTGGGCAGCTCCTACGAGCAGTACTTC; CDR3 protein: CASSFYIMLGSSYEQYF